Each of the 15 T cell receptor beta chains below was sequenced from the same sample in a study of OX40 agonist ivuxolimab in advanced cancers. Receptor amplification or capture employed the immunoSEQ multiplex PCR assay. TCRdb limited this immuneACCESS table to in-frame rearrangements with V and J called. A share of clones is missing; checked studies link under half to unresolved V genes, and the rest is unexplained. This sample has some 13,000 clones in its table, and 80% to 95% of those were observed once. The ten largest clones take up 22% of the sample. Sequences were derived from CD4+ or CD8+ T cells sorted from blood, sampled in a trial of the OX40 agonist ivuxolimab. These receptors all come from an adult with an advanced solid tumor such as melanoma, head and neck, liver or kidney cancer.

V and J are TRBV4-1 and TRBJ1-2; TRBD1 aligns across 12 bases. Germline V gene data show CDR1 as MGHRA and CDR2 as YSYEKL. V trimming: 4 bases; J trimming: 4 bases; junction bases outside the gene matches: 4. The CDR3 runs to 15 residues. In DNA, the CDR3 is TGCGCCAGCAGCCCCGGGACAGGGGGCTTCTATGGCTACACCTTC. Protein product: CASSPGTGGFYGYTF.

The chain joins TRBV2 to TRBJ2-1, with unresolved D. Germline lookup yields CDR1 SNHLY and CDR2 FYNNEI. This CDR3 is built from 16 residues. Trimming removed 1 base from V and 7 bases from J, with 17 bases in between. This chain's CDR3 is CASSEGPAPVTNEQFF. DNA of the CDR3: TGTGCCAGCAGTGAAGGCCCCGCACCGGTAACAAATGAGCAGTTCTTC.

The V gene is TRBV7-9, the J gene TRBJ2-5; 9 nucleotides match TRBD2. The CDR3 covers 14 residues. Germline-derived CDR1 and CDR2 are SEHNR and FQNEAQ (reference sequence). J gave up 11 bases and V 5 bases, and 12 bases lay outside the gene matches. CDR3 amino acids: CASSHSGSQWEQYF. In nucleotides, the CDR3 is TGTGCCAGCAGCCATAGCGGGAGCCAGTGGGAGCAGTACTTC.

V and J are TRBV5-4 and TRBJ2-1; 14 bases map to TRBD2. The CDR3 runs 15 residues. Germline V gene sequence: CDR1 SGHNT, CDR2 YYREEE (reference sequence). V was pared by 4 bases and J by 6 bases, with 3 bases of the junction left unmatched. CDR3 nucleotides: TGTGCCAGCAGCCCAGGACTAGCGGGGGGCAATGAGCAGTTCTTC. This gives the protein CASSPGLAGGNEQFF.

The genes are TRBV10-1 and TRBJ2-1, with TRBD2 matching 9 bases. J was trimmed by 7 bases and V by 5 bases; bases with no gene match: 6. The CDR3 length is 14 residues. From germline, CDR1 is WNHNN and CDR2 SYGVQD (reference sequence). The CDR3 DNA follows: TGCGCCAGCAGTAGGGCGGGAGGGAAGAATGAGCAGTTCTTC. This gives the protein CASSRAGGKNEQFF.

V is TRBV2 and J is TRBJ2-1; tentatively, D is TRBD2 (5 bases). Deletions cut 2 bases from V and 10 bases from J, with 12 bases between. The CDR3 contains 13 residues. Germline-derived CDR1 and CDR2 are SNHLY and FYNNEI. Here the CDR3 reads CASSERGTGEQFF. In DNA, the CDR3 is TGTGCCAGCAGTGAACGCGGAACGGGAGAGCAGTTCTTC.

V gene TRBV29-1 combines with J gene TRBJ2-5, with unresolved D. The V end lost 2 bases, the J end lost 5 bases, and 15 bases lay between the germline ends. Germline V lookup: CDR1 SQVTM, CDR2 ANQGSEA. CDR3 length equals 14 residues. The CDR3 DNA follows: TGCAGCGTTGAACCCAGGACCCTTATGGAGACCCAGTACTTC. This gives the protein CSVEPRTLMETQYF.

This clone was detected only a few times. The genes are TRBV11-2 and TRBJ2-7, with TRBD2 matching over 9 bases. This CDR3 spans 17 amino acids. CDR1 and CDR2 from the germline V gene are SGHAT and FQNNGV. V was pared by 1 base and J by 0 bases, with 7 bases of the junction left unmatched. For the CDR3, the DNA is TGTGCCAGCAGCTTAGTAGGCGGGAGGGCATTCTCCTACGAGCAGTACTTC. Translating gives CASSLVGGRAFSYEQYF.

The gene calls are TRBV28 and TRBJ2-7; D not certain. Trimming pared 5 bases from V and 5 bases from J, leaving 7 bases between. Germline CDR1 is MDHEN and CDR2 is SYDVKM. This CDR3 is built from 11 residues. In DNA form, the CDR3 reads TGTGCCAGCAGTGTCTCAAACGAGCAGTACTTC. It yields the protein CASSVSNEQYF.

The CDR3 spells CASSPEGAGRQFF. The CDR3 region has the DNA TGTGCCAGCAGCCCAGAGGGGGCCGGCCGGCAGTTCTTC. J is TRBJ2-1 and V is TRBV9, with TRBD1 identical over 7 bases. Germline V gene data show CDR1 as SGDLS and CDR2 as YYNGEE. There are 13 residues in the CDR3. The J segment lost 12 bases and the V segment lost 4 bases, leaving 10 bases of the junction unmatched. Full variable domain (outside the CDR3, taken from reference TRBV9 and TRBJ2-1): DSGVTQTPKHLITATGQRVTLRCSPRSGDLSVYWYQQSLDQGLQFLIQYYNGEERAKGNILERFSAQQFPDLHSELNLSSLELGDSALYFCASSPEGAGRQFFGPGTRLTVL.

This clone was observed a single time. V and J are TRBV11-2 and TRBJ2-1; D is uncertain. CDR1 SGHAT and CDR2 FQNNGV come from the germline V gene. The length of the CDR3 is 15 residues. Deletions cut 5 bases from V and 0 bases from J, with 11 bases between. This CDR3 is CASSPYSSSYNEQFF. Here the CDR3 DNA reads TGTGCCAGCAGCCCCTATTCAAGCTCCTACAATGAGCAGTTCTTC.

The sample holds a few counts of this clone. The chain combines TRBV28 with TRBJ2-7; 10 bases fit TRBD2. J lost 4 bases, V lost 3 bases, and 9 bases had no gene match. Germline CDR1 is MDHEN and CDR2 is SYDVKM. The CDR3 runs 16 residues. CDR3 nucleotide sequence: TGTGCCAGCAGTTTCTTCTCCCTAGCGGGGGAATACGAGCAGTACTTC. As protein: CASSFFSLAGEYEQYF.

The chain is built from TRBV29-1 and TRBJ1-1; D ambiguous. There are 12 residues in the CDR3. The V gene's germline CDR1 is SQVTM and CDR2 ANQGSEA. Deletions cut 7 bases from V and 1 base from J, with 10 bases between. The CDR3 loop reads CSAPEGNTEAFF. CDR3 coding DNA: TGCAGCGCCCCGGAGGGGAACACTGAAGCTTTCTTT. Complete variable domain (other parts from reference TRBV29-1 and TRBJ1-1): SAVISQKPSRDICQRGTSLTIQCQVDSQVTMMFWYRQQPGQSLTLIATANQGSEATYESGFVIDKFPISRPNLTFSTLTVSNMSPEDSSIYLCSAPEGNTEAFFGQGTRLTVV.

This rearrangement joins TRBV28 to TRBJ2-7, with 13 bases aligning to TRBD2. The germline gives CDR1 MDHEN, CDR2 SYDVKM. The CDR3 extends over 16 amino acids. Germline trimming cut 6 bases from V and 5 bases from J; bases unmatched to any gene: 10. The CDR3 spells CASSPLGLAGVDEQYF. In DNA, the CDR3 is TGTGCCAGCAGCCCCCTCGGACTAGCGGGGGTTGACGAGCAGTACTTC.

J is TRBJ2-7 and V is TRBV7-9; D is unresolved. Germline V gene lookup returns CDR1 SEHNR and CDR2 FQNEAQ (reference sequence). Deletions cut 3 bases from V and 3 bases from J, with 9 bases between. There are 13 residues in the CDR3. The CDR3 DNA is TGTGCCAGCAGCTTCCTCCCCAACTACGAGCAGTACTTC. Translating gives CASSFLPNYEQYF.